The source of this TCR beta chain is a study of blood T cell repertoires in COVID-19. The data were produced by immunoSEQ multiplex PCR, yet TCRdb's version contains in-frame clones alone and is incomplete. The data hold more than 100,000 clones, with 85% observed a single time. Germline V lookup: CDR1 MNHNY, CDR2 SVGAGI (reference sequence). V was pared by 2 bases and J by 4 bases, with 6 bases between. This CDR3 is 13 amino acids long. Sequenced: peripheral blood. V is TRBV6-6 and J is TRBJ2-1; D might be TRBD2 (6 bases). This sequence originates from an elderly man with acute or convalescent COVID-19. CDR3 sequence (DNA): TGTGCCAGCAGTTACAGCGGGTACAATGAGCAGTTCTTC. Translated, it gives CASSYSGYNEQFF.